The 17 T cell receptor beta chains reported below all come from one sample, sequenced in a study of T cell changes during pregnancy in multiple sclerosis. Here immunoSEQ multiplex PCR was the method, and the copy in TCRdb shows in-frame clones only, minus some. Of approximately 70,000 clones detected, 92% appear once; the ten largest clones hold about 1.5%. Sequenced here: peripheral blood, sampled in the second trimester of pregnancy. The source is a female donor in good health, enrolled as a control in a pregnancy study.

This chain joins TRBV28 and TRBJ2-7; 7 nucleotides line up with TRBD1. V dropped 6 bases and J dropped 0; count of bases not matched to a gene: 8. In germline, CDR1 is MDHEN, CDR2 SYDVKM. The CDR3 contains 15 residues. The CDR3 region has the DNA TGTGCCAGCAGCCAACAGGGGTTAAGCTCCTACGAGCAGTACTTC. It is translated as CASSQQGLSSYEQYF.

The V call is TRBV11-3, the J call TRBJ1-4; D may be TRBD1 (6 bases). The CDR3 runs to 14 residues. V was clipped by 4 bases and J by 4 bases, with 10 bases between them. Germline values: CDR1 SGHNT, CDR2 YENEEA. The CDR3 sequence: CASSSPGHNEKLFF. CDR3 DNA sequence: TGTGCCAGCAGCTCTCCGGGACATAATGAAAAACTGTTTTTT.

The chain couples TRBV5-4 to TRBJ1-1; D not resolved. V dropped 0 bases and J dropped 1 base, with 10 bases sitting between them. The CDR3 loop spans 15 amino acids. The germline gives CDR1 SGHNT, CDR2 YYREEE (reference sequence). CDR3 sequence (DNA): TGTGCCAGCAGCTTGGCATCGCAGCGGAACACTGAAGCTTTCTTT. Its protein is CASSLASQRNTEAFF.

The rearrangement uses TRBV2 and TRBJ2-5; D might be TRBD2 (6 bases). Germline lookup yields CDR1 SNHLY and CDR2 FYNNEI. This CDR3 is 15 amino acids long. V was shortened by 7 bases and J by 4 bases, with 19 bases between the two germline ends. DNA of the CDR3: TGTGCCAGCACGCTAAGGGGTTACGGGGGAGAGACCCAGTACTTC. Protein product: CASTLRGYGGETQYF.

The chain employs TRBV27 and TRBJ2-5, with a possible D match to TRBD1 (5 bases). Gene TRBJ2-7 matches the end of the DNA better, so the J call may be wrong. The germline V gene has CDR1 MNHEY and CDR2 SMNVEV (reference sequence). This CDR3 spans 13 amino acids. The CDR3 here is CASSSITGYEQYF. The CDR3 DNA sequence: TGTGCCAGCAGTTCAATCACAGGCTACGAGCAGTACTTC.

The V and J genes are TRBV28 and TRBJ2-3, with TRBD2 matching 7 bases. The ends lost 3 bases at V and 5 bases at J; junction bases unmatched: 5. The germline V gene has CDR1 MDHEN and CDR2 SYDVKM. The CDR3 is 14 residues long. Here the CDR3 DNA reads TGTGCCAGCAGTTTGGGGAGGGCAGGAGATACGCAGTATTTT. This translates into CASSLGRAGDTQYF.

The chain links TRBV7-2 to TRBJ1-5; the D is unclear. The V gene lost 0 bases and the J gene lost 8 bases, with 11 bases spanning the gap. The CDR3 sequence is 14 residues long. Germline CDR1 SGHTA, CDR2 FQGNSA. CDR3 bases: TGTGCCAGCAGCTTAGCGGGCGGCGGGGAGCCCCAGCATTTT. Amino acid sequence: CASSLAGGGEPQHF. The full variable domain, its missing parts supplied by reference TRBV7-2 and TRBJ1-5, is GAGVSQSPSNKVTEKGKDVELRCDPISGHTALYWYRQSLGQGLEFLIYFQGNSAPDKSGLPSDRFSAERTGGSVSTLTIQRTQQEDSAVYLCASSLAGGGEPQHFGDGTRLSIL.

The chain is built from TRBV19 and TRBJ2-1; the D gene is possibly TRBD2 (5 bases). Trimming took 8 bases from V and 6 from J, leaving 17 bases between them. The length of the CDR3 is 14 residues. The V gene's germline CDR1 is LNHDA and CDR2 SQIVND (reference sequence). CDR3 nucleotides: TGTGCCAGTTGTCTCGACGCTGAGGGCAATGAGCAGTTCTTC. This sequence encodes CASCLDAEGNEQFF.

The J gene is TRBJ1-5, the V gene TRBV4-1; D is ambiguous. Trimming shortened V by 4 bases and J by 0 bases, and 10 bases separated the two germline ends. CDR1 is MGHRA, CDR2 YSYEKL, per germline. The CDR3 sequence is 15 residues long. The CDR3 DNA reads as TGCGCCAGCAGCCCACCCAGCGGTAGCAATCAGCCCCAGCATTTT. Translating it yields CASSPPSGSNQPQHF.

The V call is TRBV11-3, the J call TRBJ2-7; D might be TRBD1 (5 bases). This CDR3 spans 16 amino acids. Germline V gene lookup returns CDR1 SGHNT and CDR2 YENEEA. The V end was cut by 1 base, the J end by 5 bases, with 18 bases between. CDR3 in DNA: TGTGCCAGCAGCTTAGGCTTAGGGGCTCCTATGGACGAGCAGTACTTC. This sequence encodes CASSLGLGAPMDEQYF.

The CDR3 bases are TGTGCCAGCTCACCACCGAGTAGGGGTGACACCGGGGAGCTGTTTTTT. This encodes CASSPPSRGDTGELFF. The V and J genes are TRBV18 and TRBJ2-2; perhaps TRBD1 as D (5 bases). Per the germline V gene, CDR1 is KGHSH and CDR2 is LQKENI. V was cut by 0 bases and J by 3 bases, with 11 bases left in between. This CDR3 has 16 amino acids.

The chain's CDR3 is CASSLRQGESSYNSPLHF. The CDR3 coding sequence is TGTGCCAGCAGTTTACGGCAGGGTGAAAGCTCCTATAATTCACCCCTCCACTTT. The V and J genes are TRBV28 and TRBJ1-6, with D possibly TRBD1 on 5 matching bases. V lost 2 bases and J lost 0, with 14 bases in between. The CDR3 runs to 18 residues. CDR1 is MDHEN, CDR2 SYDVKM, per germline.

The chain combines TRBV2 with TRBJ1-5; the match to TRBD1 covers 12 bases. Per germline, CDR1 SNHLY and CDR2 FYNNEI. This CDR3 is 15 amino acids long. V was clipped by 6 bases and J by 5 bases; unmatched bases: 5. Written as DNA, the CDR3 is TGTGCCAGCAGCTCCGGGACAGGGGGCTATCAGCCCCAGCATTTT. Amino acid sequence: CASSSGTGGYQPQHF.

This clone was picked up one time. This chain joins TRBV11-3 and TRBJ2-2, with 9 bases identical to TRBD1. The CDR3 length is 16 residues. J gave up 4 bases and V 6 bases, and 9 bases lay outside the gene matches. Per the germline V gene, CDR1 is SGHNT and CDR2 is YENEEA. CDR3: CASSQSQGALTGELFF. Written as DNA, the CDR3 is TGTGCCAGCAGTCAATCACAGGGGGCACTCACCGGGGAGCTGTTTTTT.

The chain recombines TRBV5-6 with TRBJ1-1; the D gene is possibly TRBD1 (5 bases). The CDR3 is made up of 13 amino acids. Germline-derived CDR1 and CDR2 are SGHDT and YYEEEE. The V and J ends lost 3 bases and 10 bases respectively, with 16 bases between them. CDR3 in DNA: TGTGCCAGCAGCTCTGGGGCAGGGAAGGTAGCTTTCTTT. Its translation: CASSSGAGKVAFF. The full variable domain, its missing parts supplied by reference TRBV5-6 and TRBJ1-1, is DAGVTQSPTHLIKTRGQQVTLRCSPKSGHDTVSWYQQALGQGPQFIFQYYEEEERQRGNFPDRFSGHQFPNYSSELNVNALLLGDSALYLCASSSGAGKVAFFGQGTRLTVV.

V gene TRBV5-1 combines with J gene TRBJ2-3; TRBD1 might be the D (6 bases). V was clipped by 5 bases and J by 2 bases, with 15 bases between them. The CDR3 totals 15 residues. From germline, CDR1 is SGHRS and CDR2 YFSETQ. The CDR3 is CASRAGDPLTDTQYF. The CDR3 DNA is TGCGCCAGCAGAGCAGGGGACCCCCTCACAGATACGCAGTATTTT.

The J gene is TRBJ2-1, the V gene TRBV7-2, with a possible D match to TRBD2 (6 bases). The CDR3 sequence is 13 residues long. Germline V gene sequence: CDR1 SGHTA, CDR2 FQGNSA. Trimming removed 5 bases from V and 8 bases from J, with 13 bases in between. As DNA, the CDR3 is TGTGCCAGCAGCCTAAGCCGGGACTATGAGCAGTTCTTC. Its protein product is CASSLSRDYEQFF.